Listed below are T cell receptor beta chains from one sample, sequenced in a study of shared clonotypes between healthy human individuals. Sequencing used immunoSEQ multiplex PCR; TCRdb keeps in-frame clones, though not all of them. The sample yields 470,000 or so clones, roughly 80% seen once. The sample taken for sequencing was PBMCs. These TCRs come from a woman between 35 and 50 years old in good health. Some clones in this sample may be carry-over from other donors' samples. CDR3s include the opening cysteine and the closing phenylalanine or tryptophan. D genes are given only for firm matches. Where a row states a size, it is once, few, many or the class of an expanded clone; other rows omit it.

TRBJ1-4 | NA | 13 | few | TRBV28 | CASIEQGSEKLFF | TGTGCCAGCATTGAGCAGGGTAGCGAAAAACTGTTTTTT
TRBJ1-5 | NA | 13 | few | TRBV30 | CAWSRGERQPQHF | TGTGCCTGGAGTCGGGGGGAGAGGCAGCCCCAGCATTTT
TRBJ2-5 | NA | 16 | NA | TRBV5-1 | CASSLGGLAKGETQYF | TGCGCCAGCAGCTTGGGGGGACTGGCAAAGGGAGAGACCCAGTACTTC
TRBJ2-3 | NA | 12 | many | TRBV21-1 | CASRQGADTQYF | TGTGCCAGCAGGCAAGGGGCAGATACGCAGTATTTT
TRBJ2-7 | NA | 12 | many | TRBV29-1 | CSVEVGAGEQYF | TGCAGCGTTGAAGTTGGGGCGGGGGAGCAGTACTTC
TRBJ2-1 | TRBD2 | 15 | NA | TRBV7-8 | CASRFTSGPYNEQFF | TGTGCCAGCAGGTTTACTAGCGGGCCCTACAATGAGCAGTTCTTC
TRBJ2-1 | NA | 14 | NA | TRBV14 | CASSQVYGYNEQFF | TGTGCCAGCAGCCAAGTGTATGGTTACAATGAGCAGTTCTTC
TRBJ2-7 | TRBD2 | 14 | NA | TRBV5-1 | CASSRSGSRNEQYF | TGCGCCAGCAGCCGTAGCGGGAGCCGAAACGAGCAGTACTTC
TRBJ2-7 | TRBD1 | 14 | NA | TRBV30 | CAWSLDRGRYEQYF | TGTGCCTGGAGTCTTGACAGGGGTCGTTACGAGCAGTACTTC
TRBJ2-1 | TRBD1 | 14 | many | TRBV27 | CASSLPGQRNEQFF | TGTGCCAGCAGTTTACCGGGACAGAGGAATGAGCAGTTCTTC
TRBJ2-1 | NA | 14 | many | TRBV14 | CASSHRYRDNEQFF | TGTGCCAGCAGCCACCGATACAGGGACAATGAGCAGTTCTTC
TRBJ2-3 | NA | 15 | NA | TRBV11-2 | CASSLRASNVDTQYF | TGTGCCAGCAGCTTAAGGGCCAGCAACGTAGATACGCAGTATTTT
TRBJ2-7 | NA | 16 | once | TRBV28 | CASSFRAPNKKYEQYF | TGTGCCAGCAGTTTCCGGGCGCCGAACAAAAAATACGAGCAGTACTTC